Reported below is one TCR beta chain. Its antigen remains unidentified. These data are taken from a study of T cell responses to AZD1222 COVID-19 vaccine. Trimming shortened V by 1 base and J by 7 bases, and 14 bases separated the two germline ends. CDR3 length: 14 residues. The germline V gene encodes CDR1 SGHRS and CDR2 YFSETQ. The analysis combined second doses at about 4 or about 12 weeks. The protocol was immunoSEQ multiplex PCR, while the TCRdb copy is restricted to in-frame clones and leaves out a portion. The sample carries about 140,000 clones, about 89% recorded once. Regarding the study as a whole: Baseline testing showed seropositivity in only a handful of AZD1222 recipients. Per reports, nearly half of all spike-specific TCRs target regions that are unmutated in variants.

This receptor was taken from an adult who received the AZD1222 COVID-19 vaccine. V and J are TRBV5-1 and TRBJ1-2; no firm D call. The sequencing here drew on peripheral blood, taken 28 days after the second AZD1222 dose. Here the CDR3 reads CASSLFLRESGYTF. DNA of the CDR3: TGCGCCAGCAGCTTGTTCCTTCGGGAGAGTGGCTACACCTTC.